This TCR beta chain was sequenced during a study of T and B cells in COVID-19 patients. Study-wide background: Active-infection patients were older, median roughly 67 years, than recovered patients, median roughly 37 years. In the active-infection cohort, nine tenths of the roughly 20 patients had comorbidities linked to unfavorable COVID-19 outcome.

Points from the study as a whole: CD4+, regulatory T cell, CD8+ and sorted SARS-CoV-2-responsive or tetramer+ T cells were not yet sequenced. Symptomatic-phase blood samples from mildly ill patients and early samples from severe cases were scarce.

TRB was amplified from about 250-500 ng of blood genomic DNA. This CDR3 has 14 amino acids. The ends were cut back, 5 bases at V and 4 bases at J, with 14 bases in the middle. Germline CDR1 and CDR2: LNHDA and SQIVND (reference sequence). In its sample, this clonotype ranks as medium-sized. Its antigen is not identified. BIOMED2 TRB-A/B primer pools were used in multiplex TRB PCR. TCRdb passed the multiplex PCR reads through MiXCR, listing each CDR3 protein once. The sample contains a few thousand distinct CDR3 sequences, around a fifth of which appear only once. This chain links TRBV19 with TRBJ1-2; D call uncertain. This clonotype was sampled from a human donor with active COVID-19. The sequenced material came from blood. The CDR3 sequence is CASSLGPWGYGYTF. The DNA of the CDR3 is TGTGCCAGTAGTCTCGGGCCTTGGGGCTATGGCTACACCTTC.